This is a list of T cell receptor beta chains from one sample in a study of T cell changes during pregnancy in multiple sclerosis. Produced via immunoSEQ multiplex PCR; TCRdb's table is partial and in-frame only. The sample records tens of thousands of clones, roughly 94% being singletons. The sequenced sample was CD4+ T cells from peripheral blood mononuclear cells, obtained after pregnancy. These receptors were collected from a female donor with multiple sclerosis, enrolled in a pregnancy study. The CDR3 runs from the conserved cysteine through the conserved F or W. A D gene is named only where the DNA matches it firmly. Clone size appears in some rows only: once, few, many, or a class for an expanded clone.

.,TRBJ1-1,TRBD1,11,TRBV5-1,TGCGCCAGCAGCTCCAACAGGGGGGCTTTCTTT,CASSSNRGAFF
.,TRBJ1-1,.,16,TRBV7-3,TGTGCCAGCAGCTTATTGGGTGGACAGAGAAACACTGAAGCTTTCTTT,CASSLLGGQRNTEAFF
.,TRBJ1-3,.,14,TRBV5-1,TGCGCCAGCAGCGCCGGTTCCTCTGGAAACACCATATATTTT,CASSAGSSGNTIYF
.,TRBJ2-3,TRBD2,15,TRBV5-5,TGTGCCAGCAGCTCTCTTCGGGAGGGCACAGATACGCAGTATTTT,CASSSLREGTDTQYF
.,TRBJ1-6,.,15,TRBV2,TGTGCCAGCAGTGAACCTCGCGGTGGGAATTCACCCCTCCACTTT,CASSEPRGGNSPLHF
.,TRBJ2-7,TRBD2,14,TRBV7-2,TGTGCCAGCAGCAATAACGGGGGGGCCTACGAGCAGTACTTC,CASSNNGGAYEQYF
.,TRBJ2-3,TRBD2,14,TRBV19,TGTGCCAGTCGAGCGGGAGTAAAGACAGATACGCAGTATTTT,CASRAGVKTDTQYF
.,TRBJ2-3,TRBD2,16,TRBV30,TGTGCCTGGAGTGGAGTCAGCGGGAGCCGAGCAGATACGCAGTATTTT,CAWSGVSGSRADTQYF
.,TRBJ2-1,TRBD1,15,TRBV7-2,TGTGCCAGCAGCTTGGGGACAGACTCCTACAATGAGCAGTTCTTC,CASSLGTDSYNEQFF
.,TRBJ2-1,TRBD1,16,TRBV9,TGTGCCAGCAGCGGGGGACAGGGACGCTCCTACAATGAGCAGTTCTTC,CASSGGQGRSYNEQFF
.,TRBJ1-4,.,16,TRBV9,TGTGCCAGCAGCATAGGAAGGGGTAGCCTTAATGAAAAACTGTTTTTT,CASSIGRGSLNEKLFF
.,TRBJ2-2,.,16,TRBV7-6,TGTGCCAGCAGCAGCCCGGGATCCACGGGCACCGGGGAGCTGTTTTTT,CASSSPGSTGTGELFF
.,TRBJ2-7,TRBD2,16,TRBV5-1,TGCGCCAGCAGTCTGGGACTAGCGGGAGACCTCTACGAGCAGTACTTC,CASSLGLAGDLYEQYF
.,TRBJ2-1,TRBD2,18,TRBV15,TGTGCCACCAGCAGAGATCGCCTCTCCCTAGCGGGAGGGAATGAGCAGTTCTTC,CATSRDRLSLAGGNEQFF
.,TRBJ2-3,TRBD1,15,TRBV12-5,TGTGCTAGTGGTGCCGACAGGGGAGGCACAGATACGCAGTATTTT,CASGADRGGTDTQYF
.,TRBJ2-1,TRBD1,14,TRBV6-5,TGTGCCAGCAGAAACCCGGGACAGTTCAATGAGCAGTTCTTC,CASRNPGQFNEQFF
few,TRBJ2-5,TRBD2,15,TRBV7-9,TGTGCCAGCAGCTTGGTGGCGGGAGTTGGAGAGACCCAGTACTTC,CASSLVAGVGETQYF
.,TRBJ2-1,.,13,TRBV19,TGTGCCAGTAGTATAGGTGGGGCTGGTGAGCAGTTCTTC,CASSIGGAGEQFF
.,TRBJ1-5,.,15,TRBV25-1,TGTGCCAGCAGTGGCCTGGCAGATAGCAATCAGCCCCAGCATTTT,CASSGLADSNQPQHF
.,TRBJ2-7,.,13,TRBV28,TGTGCCAGCACACCTGACAGACCCTACGAGCAGTACTTC,CASTPDRPYEQYF
.,TRBJ2-1,.,14,TRBV29-1,TGCAGCGTCCATCCACCCCGGGGGTACAATGAGCAGTTCTTC,CSVHPPRGYNEQFF
.,TRBJ1-6,.,15,TRBV9,TGTGCCAGCAGCGTACTGGACAGTTCGGATTCACCCCTCCACTTT,CASSVLDSSDSPLHF
.,TRBJ1-3,.,16,TRBV7-6,TGTGCCAGCAGCCCTGGGGCCAAAACTTCTGGAAACACCATATATTTT,CASSPGAKTSGNTIYF
.,TRBJ1-4,.,12,TRBV4-2,TGTGCCAGCAGCCAAGTAGGGGGGGAACTGTTTTTT,CASSQVGGELFF
.,TRBJ2-2,TRBD1,15,TRBV11-1,TGTGCCAGCAGCCAAGGGACAGGGGGAGACGGGGAGCTGTTTTTT,CASSQGTGGDGELFF
once,TRBJ2-7,TRBD1,13,TRBV2,TGTTCAGCACAGGGGACAGGGGGGTACGAGCAGTACTTC,CSAQGTGGYEQYF
.,TRBJ2-7,TRBD2,14,TRBV11-2,TGTGCCAGCACCCTTAGCGGGGGGACCTACGAGCAGTACTTC,CASTLSGGTYEQYF
.,TRBJ1-2,TRBD1,13,TRBV28,TGTGCCAGCACCACTCCGGGACAGCGGGGCTACACCTTC,CASTTPGQRGYTF
.,TRBJ2-1,.,14,TRBV27,TGTGCCAGCAGAGGAGAGAGCTCCTACAATGAGCAGTTCTTC,CASRGESSYNEQFF
.,TRBJ2-3,.,14,TRBV7-3,TGTGCCAGCAGCTTACTGGGGGCCGCAGATACGCAGTATTTT,CASSLLGAADTQYF
.,TRBJ2-3,TRBD2,15,TRBV4-2,TGTGCCAGCACAACTAGCGGGGGTCCCACAGATACGCAGTATTTT,CASTTSGGPTDTQYF
.,TRBJ2-1,.,13,TRBV2,TGTGCCAGCATGGGGGGAGTCTACAATGAGCAGTTCTTC,CASMGGVYNEQFF
once,TRBJ1-5,.,15,TRBV10-1,TGCGCCAGCAGTGACCCCGGGGAGGTGGGTCAGCCCCAGCATTTT,CASSDPGEVGQPQHF
.,TRBJ1-1,.,17,TRBV4-3,TGCGCCAGCAGCCAAGAATGGCCTTCGTGGGCGGGGGCTGAAGCTTTCTTT,CASSQEWPSWAGAEAFF
.,TRBJ2-2,.,14,TRBV11-2,TGTGCCAGCAGCTTAATCAGGGGGGCCGGGGAGCTGTTTTTT,CASSLIRGAGELFF
.,TRBJ2-7,TRBD2,17,TRBV5-1,TGCGCCAGCAGCTTGGAGGGCCTAGCGGGGGCGTCCTACGAGCAGTACTTC,CASSLEGLAGASYEQYF
.,TRBJ2-3,.,16,TRBV2,TGTGCCAGCAGGGGCCTAGCGTCGGAACGCACAGATACGCAGTATTTT,CASRGLASERTDTQYF
few,TRBJ1-1,.,12,TRBV2,TGTGCCAGCAGTGAGTTGGGCGCTGAAGCTTTCTTT,CASSELGAEAFF